The clone carrying this T cell receptor (beta chain) was seen only once. This sample is drawn from a study of long-term antiretroviral therapy in people with HIV. At least one PBMC sample before ART and at least two after were required. Investigators performed immunoSEQ version v3.0 at survey level. Sequencing was intended to reach about 35,000-55,000 T-cell genomes per sample. This table comes from immunoSEQ multiplex PCR, and its TCRdb copy is limited to in-frame clones, with some not included. The table includes about 33,000 clones, 90% to 97% detected once. Trimming took 3 bases from V and 2 from J, leaving 12 bases between them. The CDR3 has 14 amino acids. Germline CDR1 reads SGHNT; CDR2 reads YYREEE (reference sequence).

The sequencing here drew on unsorted PBMCs, taken 6.5 to 6.6 years after starting antiretroviral therapy. V is TRBV5-4 and J is TRBJ2-7, with D perhaps assigned TRBD1 or TRBD2 (5 bases each). The sequence derives from a man in his thirties or forties with HIV. In DNA form, the CDR3 reads TGTGCCAGCAGCTCCTGGACGGGACCCTACGAGCAGTACTTC. Translating it yields CASSSWTGPYEQYF.